The next 25 T cell receptor beta chains were all read from a single sample in a study of vaccination and CD4 T cells after COVID-19 (dated by TCRdb to between 2021 and 2023). The antigens these receptors bind are not known. The treatment or condition label corresponds to: approximately 11-day PBMC culture with coronavirus spike peptide pools or control peptides (ViraFEST assay). Receptor libraries were prepared by PCR. The data were produced on an Illumina iSeq 100. TCR sequencing of DNA from cultured CD4+ T cells used the Oncomine TCR Beta short-read assay at the Johns Hopkins FTIC core. TCRdb reprocessing: public reads trimmed at Q25 with fastp, clones called with MiXCR, in-frame beta chains kept. CDR3 protein sequences are deduplicated, and each keeps its most common genes and DNA. This sample gives 15,000 to 17,000 distinct CDR3 sequences in total; 42% of them show up just once. The ten largest make up 20% to 25% of the sample.

Sequenced sample: cultured CD4+ T cells from blood. The receptors were gathered from a human donor with COVID-19.

This clonotype is large. The chain carries TRBV6-5 and TRBJ1-6; D call uncertain. The CDR3 has 16 amino acids. V was trimmed by 4 bases and J by 0 bases, leaving 10 bases between them. The germline CDR1 and CDR2 sequences are MNHEY and SVGAGI. CDR3 amino acids: CASSSGSNSYNSPLHF. As DNA, the CDR3 is TGTGCCAGCAGTTCGGGGTCGAACTCCTATAATTCACCCCTCCACTTT.

The rearrangement links TRBV19 to TRBJ1-3; D unresolved. The CDR3 length is 14 residues. V dropped 8 bases and J dropped 8 bases, with 19 bases sitting between them. The V gene's germline CDR1 is LNHDA and CDR2 SQIVND (reference sequence). The CDR3 DNA sequence: TGTGCCAGTTGCGTCGGTCCCCTCCTGGACACCATATATTTT. Protein sequence: CASCVGPLLDTIYF.

CDR3 DNA: TGTGCCAGCAGCAGAGGGGAGCGGCCCCAGCATTTT. Protein product: CASSRGERPQHF. The chain is built from TRBV7-8 and TRBJ1-5, with D possibly matching TRBD1 (5 bases). Germline V gives CDR1 SGHVS, CDR2 FQNEAQ. The CDR3 runs to 12 residues. The V end was cut by 5 bases, the J end by 9 bases, with 11 bases between. Full variable domain (missing parts from reference TRBV7-8 and TRBJ1-5): GAGVSQSPRYKVAKRGQDVALRCDPISGHVSLFWYQQALGQGPEFLTYFQNEAQLDKSGLPSDRFFAERPEGSVSTLKIQRTQQEDSAVYLCASSRGERPQHFGDGTRLSIL.

The rearrangement uses TRBV20-1 and TRBJ2-7; 9 positions match TRBD2. V was pared by 5 bases and J by 3 bases, with 5 bases of the junction left unmatched. This CDR3 spans 13 amino acids. CDR1 DFQATT and CDR2 SNEGSKA come from the germline V gene (reference sequence). The CDR3 loop reads CSAVLAGGYEQYF. CDR3 sequence (DNA): TGCAGTGCTGTACTAGCGGGTGGCTACGAGCAGTACTTC.

Concerning this clonotype itself: The germline gene is not matched at one end of the junction; a read error may be the cause. The V and J genes are TRBV30 and TRBJ2-7, with 7 bases identical to TRBD2. The length of the CDR3 is 11 residues. Germline values: CDR1 GTSNPN, CDR2 SVGIG (reference sequence). In DNA, the CDR3 is TGTGCCTGGAGTGGTTCTAGCGGAGGAATTTTC. Translated: CAWSGSSGGIF.

The chain employs TRBV19 and TRBJ2-3, with D maybe TRBD2 (5 bases). Germline V lookup: CDR1 LNHDA, CDR2 SQIVND (reference sequence). Trimming cost V 7 bases and J 2 bases, with 10 bases left between them. This CDR3 region has 13 residues. As DNA, the CDR3 is TGTGCCAGTAAGTGGCTAGCCACAGATACGCAGTATTTT. It translates to CASKWLATDTQYF.

Notes on this clonotype: An end of the junction does not agree with germline; a read error may underlie this. V and J are TRBV5-4 and TRBJ2-7; TRBD1 matches 9 bases. Germline V gives CDR1 SGHNT, CDR2 YYREEE (reference sequence). This CDR3 has 17 amino acids. The CDR3: CASSLGLSGQGSNEQYF. DNA of the CDR3: TGTGCCAGCAGCTTGGGTTTATCGGGACAGGGCTCCAACGAGCAGTACTTC.

This clonotype was detected only a few times. V is TRBV20-1 and J is TRBJ2-3, with a tentative D call TRBD1 (6 bases). The V gene's germline CDR1 is DFQATT and CDR2 SNEGSKA (reference sequence). Trimming removed 0 bases at V and 1 base at J, with 20 bases between. The CDR3 spans 18 residues. The CDR3 loop reads CSARDSGWGRWGTDTQYF. CDR3 DNA sequence: TGCAGTGCTAGAGATTCGGGCTGGGGGCGGTGGGGCACAGATACGCAGTATTTT.

This clonotype has just a few counts. The V gene is TRBV20-1, the J gene TRBJ2-7, with 9 nucleotides matching TRBD1. The CDR3 contains 13 residues. The ends lost 3 bases at V and 4 bases at J; junction bases unmatched: 4. CDR1 is DFQATT and CDR2 is SNEGSKA in the germline V gene (reference sequence). The CDR3 sequence: CSASVGQGYEQYF. For the CDR3, the DNA is TGCAGTGCTAGCGTGGGACAGGGTTACGAGCAGTACTTC.

The gene calls are TRBV12-3 or TRBV12-4 and TRBJ1-5; no definite D call. V lost 3 bases, J lost 6 bases, and 12 bases lay in between. The CDR3 sequence is 14 residues long. CDR3 bases: TGTGCCAGCAGTTTGTTAGGGTCGGGTCAGCCCCAGCATTTT. Encoded protein: CASSLLGSGQPQHF.

The rearrangement links TRBV5-1 to TRBJ2-5, with 9 bases fitting TRBD1. Germline lookup yields CDR1 SGHRS and CDR2 YFSETQ. CDR3 length: 20 residues. The junction had 23 bases not matched to a gene; V was cut back by 3 bases and J by 5 bases. Written as DNA, the CDR3 is TGCGCCAGCAGCTCAACCGGATTTAGGACAGGGGACAAGCGGAAGGAGACCCAGTACTTC. Translating it yields CASSSTGFRTGDKRKETQYF. Full variable domain (missing parts from reference TRBV5-1 and TRBJ2-5): KAGVTQTPRYLIKTRGQQVTLSCSPISGHRSVSWYQQTPGQGLQFLFEYFSETQRNKGNFPGRFSGRQFSNSRSEMNVSTLELGDSALYLCASSSTGFRTGDKRKETQYFGPGTRLLVL.

By share of the sample, this clonotype is medium-sized. The genes are TRBV6-1 and TRBJ1-5; TRBD1 matches at 12 bases. The germline V gene has CDR1 MNHNS and CDR2 SASEGT. V was clipped by 6 bases and J by 2 bases; unmatched bases: 11. There are 18 residues in the CDR3. CDR3 nucleotide sequence: TGTGCCAGCAGAACCGGGACAGGGGGCGTCGGTGGCAATCAGCCCCAGCATTTT. Translation gives CASRTGTGGVGGNQPQHF.

The rearrangement joins TRBV12-3 or TRBV12-4 to TRBJ2-1; perhaps D is TRBD1 or TRBD2 (5 bases each). Trimming pared 3 bases from V and 13 bases from J, leaving 13 bases between. The CDR3 sequence is 12 residues long. CDR3 protein: CASSFEGSGQFF. The CDR3 nucleotides read TGTGCCAGCAGTTTTGAGGGGTCAGGACAGTTCTTC.

V usage is TRBV2 and J usage is TRBJ2-7; D gene unclear. The CDR3 is made up of 13 amino acids. The germline CDR1 and CDR2 sequences are SNHLY and FYNNEI. The ends were cut back, 2 bases at V and 6 bases at J, with 11 bases in the middle. The CDR3 sequence: CASSESAPTEQYF. Written as DNA, the CDR3 is TGTGCCAGCAGTGAATCAGCACCTACCGAGCAGTACTTC. The full variable domain, its missing parts supplied by reference TRBV2 and TRBJ2-7, is EPEVTQTPSHQVTQMGQEVILRCVPISNHLYFYWYRQILGQKVEFLVSFYNNEISEKSEIFDDQFSVERPDGSNFTLKIRSTKLEDSAMYFCASSESAPTEQYFGPGTRLTVT.

This chain uses TRBV12-5 with TRBJ2-3, with 11 bases lining up with TRBD2. The V segment lost 5 bases and the J segment 6 bases; nucleotides outside the gene matches: 1. The CDR3 length is 13 residues. In germline, CDR1 is LGHNT, CDR2 FRNRAP. The CDR3 DNA is TGTGCTAGTGGTATAGCGGGGGGGGATACGCAGTATTTT. This translates into CASGIAGGDTQYF.

This chain joins TRBV20-1 and TRBJ2-1, with D possibly TRBD2 on 5 matching bases. V dropped 1 base and J dropped 9 bases, with 10 bases sitting between them. CDR3 length equals 12 residues. Germline V gene lookup returns CDR1 DFQATT and CDR2 SNEGSKA (reference sequence). CDR3 sequence reads: CSARVGTSEQFF. The DNA for the CDR3 is TGCAGTGCTAGAGTTGGCACTAGTGAGCAGTTCTTC.

This clonotype occurred a few times. This sequence joins TRBV29-1 and TRBJ1-2, with no clear D. The CDR3 sequence is 13 residues long. Trimming shortened V by 0 bases and J by 6 bases, and 11 bases separated the two germline ends. Germline V gives CDR1 SQVTM, CDR2 ANQGSEA. CDR3 in DNA: TGCAGCGTTGAAGAGTTACAGTCAAATGGCTACACCTTC. It translates to CSVEELQSNGYTF.

This sequence joins TRBV20-1 and TRBJ2-1; 11 positions agree with TRBD2. The V gene end was trimmed by 2 bases and the J gene end by 6 bases; junction bases not matched to a gene: 12. CDR1 is DFQATT and CDR2 is SNEGSKA in the germline V gene (reference sequence). CDR3 length: 17 residues. In nucleotides, the CDR3 is TGCAGTGCTAGAACGCTAGCGGGGGGTAGTGTCAGCAATGAGCAGTTCTTC. Translating gives CSARTLAGGSVSNEQFF.

This clonotype was seen a few times. The chain carries TRBV15 and TRBJ1-2; possible D gene TRBD1, 5 bases. This CDR3 comprises 15 residues. Germline V gene lookup returns CDR1 LNHNV and CDR2 YYDKDF (reference sequence). The V gene lost 0 bases and the J gene lost 3 bases, with 11 bases spanning the gap. DNA for the CDR3: TGTGCCACCAGCAGAGATCATGGGGGATACTATGGCTACACCTTC. Translated, it gives CATSRDHGGYYGYTF. Full variable domain (missing parts from reference TRBV15 and TRBJ1-2): DAMVIQNPRYQVTQFGKPVTLSCSQTLNHNVMYWYQQKSSQAPKLLFHYYDKDFNNEADTPDNFQSRRPNTSFCFLDIRSPGLGDTAMYLCATSRDHGGYYGYTFGSGTRLTVV.

J is TRBJ2-3 and V is TRBV19, with 13 bases lining up with TRBD2. The CDR3 spans 17 residues. V shed 3 bases and J 4 bases; nucleotides not matched to a gene: 7. Germline lookup yields CDR1 LNHDA and CDR2 SQIVND (reference sequence). CDR3 nucleotides: TGTGCCAGTAGTATCCCGACTAGCGGGGGGATGCCAGATACGCAGTATTTT. This gives the protein CASSIPTSGGMPDTQYF.

The chain has TRBV25-1 and TRBJ1-6; unclear D gene. This CDR3 contains 18 residues. V lost 7 bases and J 1 base, leaving 20 bases between the germline ends. Germline values: CDR1 MGHDK, CDR2 SYGVNS. The CDR3 region is CASKRDPPSRSYNSPLHF. The CDR3 bases are TGTGCCAGCAAACGAGACCCACCCTCGAGGTCCTATAATTCACCCCTCCACTTT. Together with reference TRBV25-1 and TRBJ1-6, the CDR3 gives the full variable domain: EADIYQTPRYLVIGTGKKITLECSQTMGHDKMYWYQQDPGMELHLIHYSYGVNSTEKGDLSSESTVSRIRTEHFPLTLESARPSHTSQYLCASKRDPPSRSYNSPLHFGNGTRLTVT.

The chain couples TRBV24-1 to TRBJ2-5; 7 nucleotides align to TRBD2. There are 14 residues in the CDR3. CDR1 is KGHDR and CDR2 is SFDVKD in the germline V gene. After removal of 6 bases from V and 2 bases from J, the junction contained 5 bases not matched to a gene. The CDR3 region has the DNA TGTGCCACCAGTTACGGGGGAGGGCAAGAGACCCAGTACTTC. Encoded protein: CATSYGGGQETQYF.

J is TRBJ1-2 and V is TRBV6-1; TRBD1 agrees at 9 bases. The V gene end was trimmed by 8 bases and the J gene end by 3 bases; junction bases not matched to a gene: 7. Germline V gene data show CDR1 as MNHNS and CDR2 as SASEGT. The CDR3 is 14 residues long. In DNA, the CDR3 is TGTGCCAGCGGCCCACAGGGGGCACACTATGGCTACACCTTC. Translation gives CASGPQGAHYGYTF.

This chain uses TRBV25-1 with TRBJ1-1; D remains ambiguous. CDR3 length: 13 amino acids. Trimming removed 3 bases from V and 2 bases from J, with 7 bases in between. Germline V gene sequence: CDR1 MGHDK, CDR2 SYGVNS. CDR3 DNA sequence: TGTGCCAGCAGTGATCGTCCCAACACTGAAGCTTTCTTT. Protein sequence: CASSDRPNTEAFF.

This clonotype has only a few counts. The chain is built from TRBV2 and TRBJ2-5; the D call may be TRBD1 or TRBD2 (6 bases each). The CDR3 is 12 residues long. Germline assignment: CDR1 SNHLY and CDR2 FYNNEI. Trimming pared 8 bases from V and 2 bases from J, leaving 9 bases between. The CDR3 nucleotides read TGTGCCAGCGGGGGGCGACAAGAGACCCAGTACTTC. This codes for CASGGRQETQYF.